What follows describes a single TCR beta chain. This clone's antigen is unknown. Base quality data are lacking; no much larger clone is found one base away. The time point label corresponds to: baseline before first vaccination. The vaccinee samples were drawn from two UK trials, COV001 and COV002, one of which was a single-blind randomized controlled phase 2/3 trial testing AZD1222 (ChAdOx1 nCoV-19) in healthy adults. Trial participant PBMC samples were collected at day 0 and day 28 after the second dose for TCRbeta chain sequencing. This entry belongs to a study of T cell responses to AZD1222 COVID-19 vaccine (dated by TCRdb to the early 2020s). As for the study more broadly: Because spike-specific TCR depth and breadth did not differ between the two schedules, AZD1222 recipients who got a second dose at roughly 4 weeks were pooled with those who got a second dose at roughly 12 weeks. A total of 233 trial participants underwent TCR sequencing, of whom about 200 received two doses of AZD1222 and about 25 received two doses of the MenACWY control vaccine. Trial participants were enrolled into age subgroups of 18-55, 56-69 and 70-plus years, which contained around 140, 26 and 57 TCR-sequenced participants, respectively. Broader findings and caveats from the paper: Because no day 14 peak-response samples were available, repertoires were characterized only after the peak T cell response. Participants were mostly white British and included more females than males, and it was suggested by the authors that clonal diversity may have been underestimated. Epitopes outside the regions mutated in the B.1.351 and B.1.1.7 variants were reportedly recognized by nearly half of the unique spike-specific TCRs. Only a handful of AZD1222 recipients were SARS-CoV-2 seropositive at baseline, limiting conclusions about previously exposed vaccinees. Vaccine-associated CD4 TCRs spanned the whole spike protein, with dominant responses in regions 160-218 and 743-854. In the small 56-69-year group, the increase in depth fell short of significance, most likely because of low power. After two AZD1222 doses, both the breadth and the depth of spike-specific TCRs were significantly higher than at day 0 and than in MenACWY recipients.

The CDR3 numbers 15 residues from cysteine through phenylalanine. Only CDR3 DNA remains: 45 bases, in frame from the first base. For this chain, trimming is 5 bases at the V end and 1 base at the J end, and the number of junction bases without a gene match is 7. As encoded in the germline V gene (reference sequence), CDR1 is MNHEY while CDR2 is SMNVEV. The CDR3 regions of human TCRbeta chains were analyzed by immunosequencing. For the original study's pipeline: TCRs in the repertoires were matched against a reference library of SARS-CoV-2-specific TCRs that had been generated with the MIRA antigen-specificity platform. Breadth meant the fraction of unique TCRs that were SARS-CoV-2-associated, whereas depth meant the fraction of total T cells that were SARS-CoV-2-associated. Using the MIRA data, each spike-specific TCR was mapped to the spike region that the TCR reacts to and placed in a CD4 or CD8 class. Log10-transformed breadth and depth values were compared by one-way ANOVA with Sidak's multiple comparisons tests. The table was pulled from immuneACCESS by TCRdb, which kept in-frame rearrangements only. Such tables lose some clones; where checked, under half of the loss comes from unresolved V genes, and the rest has no known cause. For V, J and clone size, that table is used; D and trimming come from the DNA. The table for this sample lists 150,000 to 200,000 clones; 87% of them were counted only once. The top ten hold approximately 2.5% of the sample.

The TCR sequence derives from an adult in good health. Recombination connected TRBV27 to TRBJ1-2, with 7 middle bases fitting TRBD1. The sample was peripheral blood, taken on day 0 of AZD1222 vaccination. This receptor carries the CDR3 CASSLYGTVNYGYTF. The nucleotide sequence reads as follows: TGTGCCAGCAGTCTCTACGGGACAGTTAACTATGGCTACACCTTC.